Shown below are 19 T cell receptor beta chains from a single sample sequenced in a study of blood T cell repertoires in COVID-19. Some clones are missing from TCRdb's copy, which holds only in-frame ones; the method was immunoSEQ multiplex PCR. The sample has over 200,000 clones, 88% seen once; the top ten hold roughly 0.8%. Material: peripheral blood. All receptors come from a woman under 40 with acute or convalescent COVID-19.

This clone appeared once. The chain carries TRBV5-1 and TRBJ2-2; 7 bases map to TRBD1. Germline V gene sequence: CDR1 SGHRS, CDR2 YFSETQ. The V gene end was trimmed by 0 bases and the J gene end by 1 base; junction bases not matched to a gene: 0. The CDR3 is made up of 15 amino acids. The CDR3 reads CASSLDRGNTGELFF. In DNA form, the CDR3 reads TGCGCCAGCAGCTTGGACAGGGGGAACACCGGGGAGCTGTTTTTT.

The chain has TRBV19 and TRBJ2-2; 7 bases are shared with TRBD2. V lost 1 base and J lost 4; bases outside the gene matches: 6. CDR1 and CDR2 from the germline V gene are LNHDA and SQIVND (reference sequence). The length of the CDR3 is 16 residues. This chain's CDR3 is CASSIGAGVGTGELFF. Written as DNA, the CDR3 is TGTGCCAGTAGTATAGGGGCGGGAGTCGGCACCGGGGAGCTGTTTTTT.

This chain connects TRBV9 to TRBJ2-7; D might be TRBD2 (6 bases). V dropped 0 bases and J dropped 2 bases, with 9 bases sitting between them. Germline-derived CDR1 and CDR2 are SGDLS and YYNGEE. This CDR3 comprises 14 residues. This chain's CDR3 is CASSVDGTAYEQYF. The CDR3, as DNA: TGTGCCAGCAGCGTAGATGGGACTGCCTACGAGCAGTACTTC.

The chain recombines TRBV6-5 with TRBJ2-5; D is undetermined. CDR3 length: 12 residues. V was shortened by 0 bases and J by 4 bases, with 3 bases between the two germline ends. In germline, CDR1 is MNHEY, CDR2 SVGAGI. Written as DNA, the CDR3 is TGTGCCAGCAGTTACTCGAGAGAGACCCAGTACTTC. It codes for CASSYSRETQYF.

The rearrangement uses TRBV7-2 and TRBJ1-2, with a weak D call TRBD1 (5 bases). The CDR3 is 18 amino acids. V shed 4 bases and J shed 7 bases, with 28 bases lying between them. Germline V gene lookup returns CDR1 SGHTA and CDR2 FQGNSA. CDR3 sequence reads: CASSSQIRRQNGYAGYTF. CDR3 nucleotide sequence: TGTGCCAGCAGCTCCCAAATAAGAAGACAGAATGGATACGCTGGCTACACCTTC.

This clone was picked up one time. The chain's CDR3 is CASSLDSPEQYF. DNA for the CDR3: TGTGCCAGCAGCCTGGACAGCCCCGAGCAGTACTTC. The V gene is TRBV6-1, the J gene TRBJ2-7; tentative D call: TRBD1 (6 bases). CDR3 length equals 12 residues. Germline CDR1 and CDR2: MNHNS and SASEGT. The V gene lost 6 bases and the J gene lost 6 bases, with 12 bases spanning the gap.

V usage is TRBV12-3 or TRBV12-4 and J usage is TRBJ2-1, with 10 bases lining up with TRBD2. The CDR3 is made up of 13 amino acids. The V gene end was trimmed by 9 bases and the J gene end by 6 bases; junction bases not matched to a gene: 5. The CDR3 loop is CASLAGALNEQFF. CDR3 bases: TGTGCCAGTCTAGCGGGAGCCCTCAATGAGCAGTTCTTC.

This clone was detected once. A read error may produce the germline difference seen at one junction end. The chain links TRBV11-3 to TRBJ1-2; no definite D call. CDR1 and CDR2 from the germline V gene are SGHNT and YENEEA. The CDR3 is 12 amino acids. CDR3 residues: CASSSAKYGYTF. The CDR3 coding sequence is TGTGCCAGCAGCTCCGCTAAATATGGCTACACCTTC.

CDR3 protein: CASSQSRPSGREGPNEQFF. The CDR3 bases are TGCGCCAGCAGTCAATCGCGGCCCTCGGGGCGGGAGGGCCCCAATGAGCAGTTCTTC. J is TRBJ2-1 and V is TRBV23-1; 9 nucleotides agree with TRBD2. TRBV23-1 is recorded as an ORF, its role being uncertain. The junction had 15 bases not matched to a gene; V was cut back by 0 bases and J by 6 bases. The CDR3 is made up of 19 amino acids.

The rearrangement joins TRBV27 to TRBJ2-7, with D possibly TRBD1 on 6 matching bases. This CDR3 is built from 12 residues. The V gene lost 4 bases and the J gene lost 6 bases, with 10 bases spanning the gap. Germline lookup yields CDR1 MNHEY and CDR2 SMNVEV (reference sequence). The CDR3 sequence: CASSWAGAEQYF. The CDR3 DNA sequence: TGTGCCAGCAGTTGGGCAGGGGCCGAGCAGTACTTC.

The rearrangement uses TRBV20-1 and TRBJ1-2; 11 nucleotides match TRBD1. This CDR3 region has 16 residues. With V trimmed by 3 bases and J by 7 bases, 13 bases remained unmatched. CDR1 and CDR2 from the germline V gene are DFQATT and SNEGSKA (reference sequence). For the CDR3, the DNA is TGCAGTGCTAGTGCTAAAACGGGACAGGGGGTCGGTGGCTACACCTTC. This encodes CSASAKTGQGVGGYTF.

CDR3 bases: TGTGCCAGTAGTACCACTAGCGTTGGCGGGGAGCTGTTTTTT. This codes for CASSTTSVGGELFF. The chain couples TRBV19 to TRBJ2-2; 7 nucleotides align to TRBD2. With 4 bases clipped from V and 7 bases from J, the junction kept 6 bases outside the gene matches. This CDR3 spans 14 amino acids. Germline V gene data show CDR1 as LNHDA and CDR2 as SQIVND (reference sequence). Combining the CDR3 with reference TRBV19 and TRBJ2-2 gives the whole variable domain DGGITQSPKYLFRKEGQNVTLSCEQNLNHDAMYWYRQDPGQGLRLIYYSQIVNDFQKGDIAEGYSVSREKKESFPLTVTSAQKNPTAFYLCASSTTSVGGELFFGEGSRLTVL.

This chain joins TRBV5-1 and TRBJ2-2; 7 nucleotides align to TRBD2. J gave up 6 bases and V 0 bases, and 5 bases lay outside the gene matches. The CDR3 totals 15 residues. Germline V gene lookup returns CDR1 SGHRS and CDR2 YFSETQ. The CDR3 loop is CASSLATSAAGELFF. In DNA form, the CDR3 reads TGCGCCAGCAGCTTGGCAACTAGCGCCGCCGGGGAGCTGTTTTTT. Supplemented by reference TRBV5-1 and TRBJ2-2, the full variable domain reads KAGVTQTPRYLIKTRGQQVTLSCSPISGHRSVSWYQQTPGQGLQFLFEYFSETQRNKGNFPGRFSGRQFSNSRSEMNVSTLELGDSALYLCASSLATSAAGELFFGEGSRLTVL.

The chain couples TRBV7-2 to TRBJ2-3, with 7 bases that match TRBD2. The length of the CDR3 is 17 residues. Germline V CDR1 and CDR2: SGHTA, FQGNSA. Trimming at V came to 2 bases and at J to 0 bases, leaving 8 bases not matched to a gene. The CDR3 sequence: CASSLFGTTVSTDTQYF. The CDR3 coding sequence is TGTGCCAGCAGCTTATTCGGGACTACGGTCAGCACAGATACGCAGTATTTT.

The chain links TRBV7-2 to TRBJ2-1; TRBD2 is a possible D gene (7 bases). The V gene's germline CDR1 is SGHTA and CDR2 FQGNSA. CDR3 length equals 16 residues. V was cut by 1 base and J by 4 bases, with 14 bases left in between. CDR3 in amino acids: CASSLEGGFSYNEQFF. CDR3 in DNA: TGTGCCAGCAGCTTAGAGGGGGGGTTCAGTTACAATGAGCAGTTCTTC.

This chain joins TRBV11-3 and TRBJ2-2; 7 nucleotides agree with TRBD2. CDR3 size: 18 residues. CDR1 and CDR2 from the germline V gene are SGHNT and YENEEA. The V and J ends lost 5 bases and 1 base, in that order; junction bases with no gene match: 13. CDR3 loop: CASSPLQRRGRNTGELFF. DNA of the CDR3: TGTGCCAGCAGCCCGCTCCAGCGGCGCGGGAGGAACACCGGGGAGCTGTTTTTT.

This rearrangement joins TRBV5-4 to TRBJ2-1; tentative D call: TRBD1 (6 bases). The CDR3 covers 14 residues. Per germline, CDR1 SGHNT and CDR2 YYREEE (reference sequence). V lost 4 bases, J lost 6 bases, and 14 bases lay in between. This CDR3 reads CASSTRTDFNEQFF. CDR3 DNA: TGTGCCAGCAGCACCAGGACAGATTTCAATGAGCAGTTCTTC. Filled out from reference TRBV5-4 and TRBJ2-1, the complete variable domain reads ETGVTQSPTHLIKTRGQQVTLRCSSQSGHNTVSWYQQALGQGPQFIFQYYREEENGRGNFPPRFSGLQFPNYSSELNVNALELDDSALYLCASSTRTDFNEQFFGPGTRLTVL.

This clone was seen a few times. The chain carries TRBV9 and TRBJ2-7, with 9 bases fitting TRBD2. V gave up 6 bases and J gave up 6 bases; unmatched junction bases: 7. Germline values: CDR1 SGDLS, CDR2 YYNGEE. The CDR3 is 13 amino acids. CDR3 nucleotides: TGTGCCAGCAATCAGCGGGAGGAGATCGAGCAGTACTTC. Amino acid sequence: CASNQREEIEQYF.

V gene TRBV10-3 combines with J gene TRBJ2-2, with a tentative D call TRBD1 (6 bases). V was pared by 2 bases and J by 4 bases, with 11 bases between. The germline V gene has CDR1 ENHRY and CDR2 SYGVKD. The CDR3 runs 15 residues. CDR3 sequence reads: CAISEGKGGTGELFF. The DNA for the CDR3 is TGTGCCATCAGTGAGGGTAAAGGGGGCACCGGGGAGCTGTTTTTT.